The following is a T cell receptor (beta chain) sequence with its context. Its antigen remains unidentified. This sample was taken from a study of blood T cells in healthy people across ages. Study results and limitations: A strong correlation was found between TCR beta diversity and the percentage of naive T cells. Unknown donor CMV status possibly confounded expanded clonotype changes. Significant beta diversity loss was already apparent by age approximately 40, declining roughly linearly.

PBMCs, at least 7 million per sample, were isolated. Germline V gene data show CDR1 as GTSNPN and CDR2 as SVGIG (reference sequence). The trim removed 2 bases at V and 5 bases at J, leaving 3 bases unmatched. The CDR3 consists of 13 residues. Then a second PCR, running roughly 7 to 11 cycles, was carried out with a sample-barcoded 5' primer and a J-beta primer mix. From the 5' RACE reads, TCRdb called clonotypes with MiXCR, one entry per CDR3 protein. Of over 1,300,000 distinct CDR3 sequences listed, roughly 60% are singletons. The sequencing input was blood. The chain combines TRBV30 with TRBJ1-3, with 7 bases fitting TRBD1. The source of this sequence is a man younger than 35 in good health. The CDR3 bases are TGTGCCTGGAGTAAGGGACAGCGAAACACCATATATTTT. Its protein product is CAWSKGQRNTIYF.